These 22 T cell receptor beta chains were all obtained from the same sample, sequenced in a study of blood T cell repertoires in COVID-19. TCRdb's table, derived via immunoSEQ multiplex PCR, lists solely in-frame clones and lacks some. The data contain about 140,000 clones, 65% to 90% of them singletons. Sequenced material: peripheral blood. Receptors originate from a man over 45 with acute or convalescent COVID-19.

The V and J genes are TRBV18 and TRBJ2-3; 12 nucleotides line up with TRBD2. The germline gives CDR1 KGHSH, CDR2 LQKENI. CDR3 length: 16 amino acids. With V trimmed by 3 bases and J by 4 bases, 5 bases remained unmatched. CDR3 sequence (DNA): TGTGCCAGCTCACCGGCTAGCGGGGGGGCCGCAGATACGCAGTATTTT. Its translation: CASSPASGGAADTQYF. The whole variable domain, remainder taken from reference TRBV18 and TRBJ2-3, is NAGVMQNPRHLVRRRGQEARLRCSPMKGHSHVYWYRQLPEEGLKFMVYLQKENIIDESGMPKERFSAEFPKEGPSILRIQQVVRGDSAAYFCASSPASGGAADTQYFGPGTRLTVL.

The chain links TRBV9 to TRBJ2-7; TRBD2 might be the D (6 bases). Trimming cost V 0 bases and J 0 bases, with 13 bases left between them. The CDR3 consists of 16 residues. CDR1 is SGDLS, CDR2 YYNGEE, per germline. DNA for the CDR3: TGTGCCAGCAGCGTAGAAGGTAGCGGAAGCTCCTACGAGCAGTACTTC. Translating gives CASSVEGSGSSYEQYF. The whole variable domain, remainder taken from reference TRBV9 and TRBJ2-7, is DSGVTQTPKHLITATGQRVTLRCSPRSGDLSVYWYQQSLDQGLQFLIQYYNGEERAKGNILERFSAQQFPDLHSELNLSSLELGDSALYFCASSVEGSGSSYEQYFGPGTRLTVT.

The rearrangement joins TRBV19 to TRBJ2-3, with TRBD2 identical over 7 bases. This CDR3 spans 14 amino acids. Germline V gene lookup returns CDR1 LNHDA and CDR2 SQIVND (reference sequence). Germline trimming cut 7 bases from V and 4 bases from J; bases unmatched to any gene: 8. This CDR3 is CASNPTSSSDTQYF. CDR3 DNA sequence: TGTGCCAGTAACCCGACTAGCTCGTCAGATACGCAGTATTTT.

The chain combines TRBV5-5 with TRBJ2-7; 9 nucleotides match TRBD1. There are 15 residues in the CDR3. The germline gives CDR1 SGHKS, CDR2 YYEKEE (reference sequence). V lost 5 bases and J lost 1; bases outside the gene matches: 7. CDR3 residues: CASRTGGEGSYEQYF. The CDR3 DNA reads as TGTGCCAGCAGAACAGGGGGCGAGGGGTCCTACGAGCAGTACTTC.

The CDR3 DNA follows: TGTGCCAGCAGCCGTATAGGACAGGGGGCGTTGCAGTACTTC. This translates into CASSRIGQGALQYF. This sequence joins TRBV5-4 and TRBJ2-7; 11 nucleotides match TRBD1. V trimming: 4 bases; J trimming: 9 bases; junction bases outside the gene matches: 9. The germline V gene has CDR1 SGHNT and CDR2 YYREEE (reference sequence). The length of the CDR3 is 14 residues.

V and J are TRBV24-1 and TRBJ2-1; possibly TRBD2 for D (6 bases). Per germline, CDR1 KGHDR and CDR2 SFDVKD. V was cut by 3 bases and J by 7 bases, with 18 bases left in between. The CDR3 sequence is 16 residues long. The CDR3 DNA reads TGTGCCACCAGTGATGAGGGACTTGGGGGGAGGAATGAGCAGTTCTTC. Its protein product is CATSDEGLGGRNEQFF.

The chain uses TRBV24-1 and TRBJ2-1; D remains ambiguous. CDR3 length equals 14 residues. Per the germline V gene, CDR1 is KGHDR and CDR2 is SFDVKD. Trimming stripped 4 bases from V and 2 bases from J, with 8 bases between. CDR3 coding DNA: TGTGCCACCAGTGACGGGTCACCCTACAATGAGCAGTTCTTC. It encodes CATSDGSPYNEQFF.

CDR3 region: CASSLRRSTDTQYF. The CDR3 region has the DNA TGTGCCAGCAGTCTTAGAAGAAGCACAGATACGCAGTATTTT. V gene TRBV6-1 combines with J gene TRBJ2-3; D is uncertain. The CDR3 loop spans 14 amino acids. Germline CDR1 reads MNHNS; CDR2 reads SASEGT. The V end lost 5 bases, the J end lost 0 bases, and 9 bases lay between the germline ends.

The V and J genes are TRBV3-1 (or the pseudogene TRBV3-2) and TRBJ2-3; D unresolved. Germline CDR1 is LGHDT and CDR2 is YNNKEL (reference sequence). Trimming stripped 2 bases from V and 2 bases from J, with 11 bases between. The CDR3 contains 15 residues. The CDR3 protein is CASSQLLTDTDTQYF. In nucleotides, the CDR3 is TGTGCCAGCAGCCAACTACTTACCGACACAGATACGCAGTATTTT.

The chain recombines TRBV5-6 with TRBJ1-1; D is unresolved. Trimming took off 4 bases at V and 7 bases at J, with 8 bases between the two ends. The CDR3 covers 11 residues. From germline, CDR1 is SGHDT and CDR2 YYEEEE. CDR3 nucleotides: TGTGCCAGCAGCCTTCAACTTGAAGCTTTCTTT. As protein: CASSLQLEAFF.

The chain recombines TRBV7-2 with TRBJ2-3; 10 bases map to TRBD2. The CDR3 runs 13 residues. Germline values: CDR1 SGHTA, CDR2 FQGNSA. V lost 11 bases, J lost 4 bases, and 6 bases stayed unmatched. CDR3 sequence (DNA): TGTGCCGTCGCCAGCGGGGGGGCAGATACGCAGTATTTT. Translating it yields CAVASGGADTQYF. Based on the CDR3 plus reference TRBV7-2 and TRBJ2-3, the full variable domain is GAGVSQSPSNKVTEKGKDVELRCDPISGHTALYWYRQSLGQGLEFLIYFQGNSAPDKSGLPSDRFSAERTGGSVSTLTIQRTQQEDSAVYLCAVASGGADTQYFGPGTRLTVL.

The J gene is TRBJ2-1, the V gene TRBV24-1; 8 bases align to TRBD1. Germline CDR1 and CDR2: KGHDR and SFDVKD. This CDR3 comprises 15 residues. With V trimmed by 5 bases and J by 0 bases, 2 bases remained unmatched. The CDR3 DNA reads TGTGCCACCAGTGGTACAGGGGGCTCCTACAATGAGCAGTTCTTC. Its translation: CATSGTGGSYNEQFF.

This clone was detected only a few times. This chain joins TRBV11-3 and TRBJ2-7, with 7 positions matching TRBD2. V trimming: 5 bases; J trimming: 6 bases; junction bases outside the gene matches: 7. Germline V gives CDR1 SGHNT, CDR2 YENEEA. CDR3 length: 13 residues. The CDR3 bases are TGTGCCAGCAGCCCCGACGGGAGGCTCGAGCAGTACTTC. Its translation: CASSPDGRLEQYF.

A remark on this clone: The same CDR3 also results from other DNA sequences found in this sample. The chain combines TRBV3-1 (or the pseudogene TRBV3-2) with TRBJ1-1; D possibly corresponds to TRBD1 (6 bases). Germline values: CDR1 LGHDT, CDR2 YNNKEL (reference sequence). The CDR3 covers 14 residues. V lost 1 base and J lost 2, with 8 bases in between. In DNA, the CDR3 is TGTGCCAGCAGCCAAGCACAGGGTAACACTGAAGCTTTCTTT. This gives the protein CASSQAQGNTEAFF.

The DNA for the CDR3 is TGTGCCAGCAGCTGGGCCGGGACAACGGTGGACACTGAAGCTTTCTTT. Residues: CASSWAGTTVDTEAFF. The chain combines TRBV5-4 with TRBJ1-1, with a possible D match to TRBD1 (6 bases). The ends were cut back, 3 bases at V and 3 bases at J, with 18 bases in the middle. The CDR3 loop spans 16 amino acids. Looked up from germline, CDR1 is SGHNT and CDR2 is YYREEE (reference sequence).

As for this clone: Relative to the germline gene, one junction end is altered; a read error may explain this. This chain uses TRBV7-7 with TRBJ2-5, with D possibly matching TRBD2 (7 bases). Germline CDR1 reads SSHAT; CDR2 reads FNYEAQ (reference sequence). This CDR3 is built from 16 residues. The CDR3 DNA is TGTGCTAGCAGCTTAGTAGGGGGGGGCGCGGGTGAGACCCAGTACTTC. Its protein product is CASSLVGGGAGETQYF.

J is TRBJ1-1 and V is TRBV7-9; D might be TRBD1 (6 bases). Trimming cost V 5 bases and J 6 bases, with 19 bases left between them. The germline CDR1 and CDR2 sequences are SEHNR and FQNEAQ (reference sequence). The CDR3 contains 15 residues. The CDR3 sequence is CASSVGQIGPSEAFF. The CDR3 nucleotides read TGTGCCAGCAGCGTTGGACAGATAGGGCCTTCTGAAGCTTTCTTT.

The genes are TRBV10-3 and TRBJ1-2; TRBD1 matches 7 bases. The germline CDR1 and CDR2 sequences are ENHRY and SYGVKD. J was trimmed by 6 bases and V by 10 bases; bases with no gene match: 11. The CDR3 extends over 13 amino acids. CDR3 coding DNA: TGTGCCAAGCGGGAGGGGGCTCAGGATGGCTACACCTTC. The encoded protein is CAKREGAQDGYTF.

In nucleotides, the CDR3 is TGTGCCTGGAGTGTTCTCGGGCAGGGGCCTCAGCCCCAGCATTTT. Amino acids: CAWSVLGQGPQPQHF. The rearrangement uses TRBV30 and TRBJ1-5, with D possibly TRBD1 on 6 matching bases. The germline CDR1 and CDR2 sequences are GTSNPN and SVGIG (reference sequence). This CDR3 spans 15 amino acids. Trimming removed 0 bases from V and 6 bases from J, with 15 bases in between. The full variable domain, completed using reference TRBV30 and TRBJ1-5, is SQTIHQWPATLVQPVGSPLSLECTVEGTSNPNLYWYRQAAGRGLQLLFYSVGIGQISSEVPQNLSASRPQDRQFILSSKKLLLSDSGFYLCAWSVLGQGPQPQHFGDGTRLSIL.

The count of this clone is one. The chain recombines TRBV9 with TRBJ2-1, with a tentative D call TRBD1 (6 bases). This CDR3 is 16 amino acids long. Per germline, CDR1 SGDLS and CDR2 YYNGEE. V was trimmed by 0 bases and J by 0 bases, leaving 10 bases between them. The CDR3 here is CASSVGQGISYNEQFF. In nucleotides, the CDR3 is TGTGCCAGCAGCGTAGGTCAGGGGATCTCCTACAATGAGCAGTTCTTC.

This clone was counted a few times. The chain recombines TRBV23-1 with TRBJ2-2; a weak D match, TRBD1 (6 bases). TRBV23-1 is sorted into the ORF group, with uncertain function. The V end lost 3 bases, the J end lost 2 bases, and 25 bases lay between the germline ends. This CDR3 is 20 amino acids long. The CDR3 sequence: CASSQADQDRATKNTGELFF. CDR3 in DNA: TGCGCCAGCAGTCAGGCCGACCAGGACAGAGCGACAAAAAACACCGGGGAGCTGTTTTTT.

The V and J genes are TRBV19 and TRBJ2-7; 9 bases match TRBD1. This CDR3 is 17 amino acids long. The V gene's germline CDR1 is LNHDA and CDR2 SQIVND (reference sequence). V trimming: 3 bases; J trimming: 1 base; junction bases outside the gene matches: 10. This chain's CDR3 is CASSMHPPGQGSYEQYF. CDR3 coding DNA: TGTGCCAGTAGTATGCACCCTCCGGGACAGGGATCCTACGAGCAGTACTTC. The entire variable domain, with the rest obtained from reference TRBV19 and TRBJ2-7, is as follows: DGGITQSPKYLFRKEGQNVTLSCEQNLNHDAMYWYRQDPGQGLRLIYYSQIVNDFQKGDIAEGYSVSREKKESFPLTVTSAQKNPTAFYLCASSMHPPGQGSYEQYFGPGTRLTVT.